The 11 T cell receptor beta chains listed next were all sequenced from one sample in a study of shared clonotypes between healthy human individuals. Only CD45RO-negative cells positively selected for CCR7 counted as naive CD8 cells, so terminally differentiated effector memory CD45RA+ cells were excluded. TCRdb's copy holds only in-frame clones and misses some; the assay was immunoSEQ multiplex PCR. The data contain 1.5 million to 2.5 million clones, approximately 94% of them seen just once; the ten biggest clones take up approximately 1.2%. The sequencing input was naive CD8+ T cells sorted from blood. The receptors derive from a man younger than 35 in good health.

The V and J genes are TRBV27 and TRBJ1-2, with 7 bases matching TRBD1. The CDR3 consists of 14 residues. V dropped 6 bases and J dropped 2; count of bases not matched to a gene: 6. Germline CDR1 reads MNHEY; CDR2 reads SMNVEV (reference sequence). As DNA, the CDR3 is TGTGCCAGCAGGGGACAGTTCCCAAACTATGGCTACACCTTC. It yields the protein CASRGQFPNYGYTF.

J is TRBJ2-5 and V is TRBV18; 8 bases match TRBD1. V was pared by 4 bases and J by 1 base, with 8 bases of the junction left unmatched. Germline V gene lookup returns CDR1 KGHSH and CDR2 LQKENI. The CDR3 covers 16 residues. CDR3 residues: CASSRGQGPVQETQYF. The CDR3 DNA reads TGTGCCAGCTCACGAGGACAGGGACCCGTCCAAGAGACCCAGTACTTC.

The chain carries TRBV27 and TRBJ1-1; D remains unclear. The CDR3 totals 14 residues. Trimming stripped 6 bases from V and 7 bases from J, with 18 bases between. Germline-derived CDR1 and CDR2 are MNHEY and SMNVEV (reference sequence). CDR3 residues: CASSHGLGRYEAFF. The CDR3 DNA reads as TGTGCCAGCAGCCACGGACTAGGTCGATATGAAGCTTTCTTT.

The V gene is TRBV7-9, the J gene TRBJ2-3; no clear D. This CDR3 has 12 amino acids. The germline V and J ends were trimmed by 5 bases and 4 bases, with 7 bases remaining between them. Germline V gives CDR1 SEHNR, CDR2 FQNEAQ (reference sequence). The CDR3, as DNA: TGTGCCAGCAGCCTTACGCCAGATACGCAGTATTTT. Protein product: CASSLTPDTQYF.

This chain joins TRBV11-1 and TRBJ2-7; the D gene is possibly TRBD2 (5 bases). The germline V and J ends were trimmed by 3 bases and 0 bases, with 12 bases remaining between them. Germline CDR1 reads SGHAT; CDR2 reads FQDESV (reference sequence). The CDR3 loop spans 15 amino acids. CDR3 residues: CASSFEVGSSYEQYF. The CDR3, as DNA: TGTGCCAGCAGCTTTGAGGTAGGGAGCTCCTACGAGCAGTACTTC.

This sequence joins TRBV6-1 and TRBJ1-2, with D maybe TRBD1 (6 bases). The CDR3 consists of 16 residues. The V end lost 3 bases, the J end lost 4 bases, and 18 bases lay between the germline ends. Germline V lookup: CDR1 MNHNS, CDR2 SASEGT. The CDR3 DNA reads TGTGCCAGCAGTGATCCAGGTGGGGGCGATGGCTATGGCTACACCTTC. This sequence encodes CASSDPGGGDGYGYTF.

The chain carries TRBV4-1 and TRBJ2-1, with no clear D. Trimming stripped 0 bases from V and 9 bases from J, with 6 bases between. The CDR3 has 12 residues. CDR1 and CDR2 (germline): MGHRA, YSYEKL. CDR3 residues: CASSQEGPEQFF. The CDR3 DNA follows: TGCGCCAGCAGCCAAGAAGGGCCTGAGCAGTTCTTC.

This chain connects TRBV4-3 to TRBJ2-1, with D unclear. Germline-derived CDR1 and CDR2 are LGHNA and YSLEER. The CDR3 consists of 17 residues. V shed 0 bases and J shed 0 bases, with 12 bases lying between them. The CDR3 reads CASSQDQGVYSYNEQFF. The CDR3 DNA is TGCGCCAGCAGCCAAGACCAAGGCGTATACTCCTACAATGAGCAGTTCTTC.

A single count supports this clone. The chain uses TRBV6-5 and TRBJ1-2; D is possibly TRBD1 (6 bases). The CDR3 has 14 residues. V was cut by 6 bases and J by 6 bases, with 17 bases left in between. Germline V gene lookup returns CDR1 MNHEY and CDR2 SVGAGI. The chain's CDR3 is CASSQYGGADGYTF. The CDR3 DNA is TGTGCCAGCAGCCAGTATGGGGGGGCGGATGGCTACACCTTC.

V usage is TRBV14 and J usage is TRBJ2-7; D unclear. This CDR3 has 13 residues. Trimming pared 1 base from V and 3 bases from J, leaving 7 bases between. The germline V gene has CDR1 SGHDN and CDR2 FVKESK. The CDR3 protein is CASSQVGNYEQYF. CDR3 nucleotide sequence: TGTGCCAGCAGCCAAGTAGGCAACTACGAGCAGTACTTC.

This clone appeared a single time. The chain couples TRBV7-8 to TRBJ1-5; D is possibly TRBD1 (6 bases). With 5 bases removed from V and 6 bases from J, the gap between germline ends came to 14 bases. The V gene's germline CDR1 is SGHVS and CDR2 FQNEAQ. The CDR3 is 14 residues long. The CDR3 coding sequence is TGTGCCAGCAGCATGGAGGGGGGTATTCAGCCCCAGCATTTT. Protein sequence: CASSMEGGIQPQHF.